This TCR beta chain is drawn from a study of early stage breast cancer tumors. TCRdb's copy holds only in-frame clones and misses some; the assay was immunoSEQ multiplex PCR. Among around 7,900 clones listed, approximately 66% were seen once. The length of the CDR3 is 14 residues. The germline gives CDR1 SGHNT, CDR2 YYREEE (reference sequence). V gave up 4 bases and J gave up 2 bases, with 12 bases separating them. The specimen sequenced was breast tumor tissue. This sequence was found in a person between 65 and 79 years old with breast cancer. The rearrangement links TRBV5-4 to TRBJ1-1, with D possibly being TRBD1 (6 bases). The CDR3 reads CASSLGQINTEAFF. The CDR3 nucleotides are TGTGCCAGCAGCCTAGGACAGATTAACACTGAAGCTTTCTTT.